The 9 T cell receptor beta chains in this list originate from one sample, sequenced in a study of blood T cell repertoires in COVID-19. The assay was immunoSEQ multiplex PCR, and TCRdb's table has in-frame clones only and misses some. The sample consists of approximately 280,000 clones, 85% of them appearing once. Sequencing input: PBMCs or T cells enriched from blood (not recorded which). The receptors were sampled from a woman aged 45-59 years who had recovered from COVID-19.

The chain has TRBV7-2 and TRBJ1-4; TRBD1 matches 7 bases. This CDR3 is 15 amino acids long. Germline CDR1 is SGHTA and CDR2 is FQGNSA. V lost 5 bases, J lost 4 bases, and 7 bases stayed unmatched. The CDR3 region is CASSPTGQHNEKLFF. The CDR3 DNA sequence: TGTGCCAGCAGCCCTACGGGACAGCATAATGAAAAACTGTTTTTT.

This chain uses TRBV19 with TRBJ1-2, with 10 nucleotides matching TRBD1. Trimming at V came to 7 bases and at J to 6 bases, leaving 5 bases not matched to a gene. The germline gives CDR1 LNHDA, CDR2 SQIVND (reference sequence). This CDR3 spans 13 amino acids. CDR3 DNA: TGTGCCAGTACCGACAGGGGGCGGGATGGCTACACCTTC. Translated: CASTDRGRDGYTF.

This clone is categorized as medium-sized (0.01 to 0.1%). The gene calls are TRBV4-2 and TRBJ2-7; 7 bases are a match to TRBD1. Germline trimming cut 0 bases from V and 1 base from J; bases unmatched to any gene: 3. Germline CDR1 LGHNA, CDR2 YNFKEQ. This CDR3 has 15 residues. CDR3 nucleotides: TGTGCCAGCAGCCAAGAACGGGACAGTTCCTACGAGCAGTACTTC. This sequence encodes CASSQERDSSYEQYF.

This clone was counted a few times. This sequence joins TRBV5-1 and TRBJ2-7, with 12 bases lining up with TRBD2. The V and J ends lost 6 bases and 3 bases, in that order; junction bases with no gene match: 10. CDR3 size: 16 residues. Germline lookup yields CDR1 SGHRS and CDR2 YFSETQ. CDR3: CASTGASGGALYEQYF. CDR3 in DNA: TGCGCCAGCACCGGTGCTAGCGGGGGGGCTCTCTACGAGCAGTACTTC. The full variable domain, in which reference TRBV5-1 and TRBJ2-7 provide the parts outside the CDR3, is KAGVTQTPRYLIKTRGQQVTLSCSPISGHRSVSWYQQTPGQGLQFLFEYFSETQRNKGNFPGRFSGRQFSNSRSEMNVSTLELGDSALYLCASTGASGGALYEQYFGPGTRLTVT.

The rearrangement joins TRBV28 to TRBJ1-2; no reliable D call. The CDR3 sequence is 14 residues long. Trimming left V 2 bases short and J 5 bases short, with 12 bases between. Germline CDR1 and CDR2: MDHEN and SYDVKM. CDR3 sequence: CASSLTQTNYGYTF. In nucleotides, the CDR3 is TGTGCCAGCAGTTTAACGCAGACAAATTATGGCTACACCTTC.

This clone has only one observation. V usage is TRBV5-1 and J usage is TRBJ2-1; 14 positions agree with TRBD2. Germline-derived CDR1 and CDR2 are SGHRS and YFSETQ. V shed 2 bases, J shed 8 bases, and the junction held 6 bases outside the gene matches. The CDR3 runs to 16 residues. The CDR3 protein is CASSFGTSGSGYEQFF. The CDR3 nucleotides read TGCGCCAGCAGCTTCGGGACTAGCGGGAGTGGGTATGAGCAGTTCTTC.

The rearrangement uses TRBV6-5 and TRBJ2-2; 7 bases are shared with TRBD2. Germline lookup yields CDR1 MNHEY and CDR2 SVGAGI. V lost 4 bases, J lost 1 base, and 3 bases stayed unmatched. The CDR3 consists of 15 residues. CDR3: CASSFSGLNTGELFF. The CDR3 DNA sequence: TGTGCCAGCAGTTTTAGCGGGTTGAACACCGGGGAGCTGTTTTTT.

The chain uses TRBV18 and TRBJ1-5, with a possible D match to TRBD1 (6 bases). The CDR3 consists of 17 residues. With 5 bases removed from V and 0 bases from J, the gap between germline ends came to 17 bases. The germline V gene has CDR1 KGHSH and CDR2 LQKENI. In nucleotides, the CDR3 is TGTGCCAGCTCAGAGACTTCAGGGGCCTATAGCAATCAGCCCCAGCATTTT. As protein: CASSETSGAYSNQPQHF.

The V gene is TRBV7-9, the J gene TRBJ2-7; 7 bases agree with TRBD1. CDR3 length: 14 amino acids. V lost 4 bases and J lost 3; bases outside the gene matches: 6. The V gene's germline CDR1 is SEHNR and CDR2 FQNEAQ (reference sequence). For the CDR3, the DNA is TGTGCCAGCAGCTGGGTCAGGGGGAACTACGAGCAGTACTTC. This gives the protein CASSWVRGNYEQYF. The variable domain in full, completed from reference TRBV7-9 and TRBJ2-7, reads DTGVSQNPRHKITKRGQNVTFRCDPISEHNRLYWYRQTLGQGPEFLTYFQNEAQLEKSRLLSDRFSAERPKGSFSTLEIQRTEQGDSAMYLCASSWVRGNYEQYFGPGTRLTVT.